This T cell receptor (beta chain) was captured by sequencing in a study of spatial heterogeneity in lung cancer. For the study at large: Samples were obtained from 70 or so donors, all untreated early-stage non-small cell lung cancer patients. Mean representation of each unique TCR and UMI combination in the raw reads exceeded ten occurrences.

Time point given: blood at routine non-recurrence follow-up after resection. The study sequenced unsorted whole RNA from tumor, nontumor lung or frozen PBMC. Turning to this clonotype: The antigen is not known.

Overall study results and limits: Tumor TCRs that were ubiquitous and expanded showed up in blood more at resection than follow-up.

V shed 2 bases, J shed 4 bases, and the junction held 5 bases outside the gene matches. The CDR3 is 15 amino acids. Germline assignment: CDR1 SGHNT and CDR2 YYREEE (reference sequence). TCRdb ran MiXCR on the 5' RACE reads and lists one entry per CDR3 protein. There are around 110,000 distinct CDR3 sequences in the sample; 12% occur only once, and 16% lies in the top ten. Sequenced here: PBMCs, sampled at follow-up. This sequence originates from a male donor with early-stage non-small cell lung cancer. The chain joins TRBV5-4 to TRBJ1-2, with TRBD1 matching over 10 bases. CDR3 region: CASSLSGTGVYGYTF. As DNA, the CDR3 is TGTGCCAGCAGCTTATCCGGGACAGGGGTCTATGGCTACACCTTC.